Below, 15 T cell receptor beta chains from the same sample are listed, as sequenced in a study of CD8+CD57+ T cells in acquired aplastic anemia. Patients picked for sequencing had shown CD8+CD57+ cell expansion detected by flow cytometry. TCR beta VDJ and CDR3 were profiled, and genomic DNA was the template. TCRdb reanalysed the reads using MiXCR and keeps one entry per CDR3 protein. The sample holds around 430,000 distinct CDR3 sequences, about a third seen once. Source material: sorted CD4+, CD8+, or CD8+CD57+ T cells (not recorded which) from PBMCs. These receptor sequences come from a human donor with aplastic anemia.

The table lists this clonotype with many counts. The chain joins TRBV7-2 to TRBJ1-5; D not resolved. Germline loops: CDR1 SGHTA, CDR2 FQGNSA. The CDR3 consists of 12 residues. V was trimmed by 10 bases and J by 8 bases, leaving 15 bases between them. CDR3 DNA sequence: TGTGCCACCGACATACCAGATGAGCCCCAGCATTTT. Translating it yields CATDIPDEPQHF.

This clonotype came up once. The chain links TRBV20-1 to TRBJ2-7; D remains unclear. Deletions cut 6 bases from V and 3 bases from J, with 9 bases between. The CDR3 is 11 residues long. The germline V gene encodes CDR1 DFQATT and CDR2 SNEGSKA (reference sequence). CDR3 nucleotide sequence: TGCAGTGCCCCCTTTTACTACGAGCAGTACTTC. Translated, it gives CSAPFYYEQYF.

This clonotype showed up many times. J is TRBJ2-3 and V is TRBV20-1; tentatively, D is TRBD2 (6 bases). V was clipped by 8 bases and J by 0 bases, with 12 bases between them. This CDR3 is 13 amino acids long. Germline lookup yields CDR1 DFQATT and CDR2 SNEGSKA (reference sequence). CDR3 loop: CSLGGISTDTQYF. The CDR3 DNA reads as TGCAGTCTCGGGGGAATTAGCACAGATACGCAGTATTTT.

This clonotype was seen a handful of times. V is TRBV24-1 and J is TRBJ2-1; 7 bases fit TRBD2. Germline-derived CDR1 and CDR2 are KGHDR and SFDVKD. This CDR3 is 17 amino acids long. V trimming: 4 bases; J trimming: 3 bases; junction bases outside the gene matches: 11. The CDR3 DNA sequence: TGTGCCACCAGTGACACTTCGCTAGCGGAAAGCTACAATGAGCAGTTCTTC. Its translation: CATSDTSLAESYNEQFF.

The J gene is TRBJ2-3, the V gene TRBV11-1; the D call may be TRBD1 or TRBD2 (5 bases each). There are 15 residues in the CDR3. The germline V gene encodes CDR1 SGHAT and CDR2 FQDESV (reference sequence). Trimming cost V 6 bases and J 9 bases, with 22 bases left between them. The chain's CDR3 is CASSPRNRDLKTQYF. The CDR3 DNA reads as TGTGCCAGCAGTCCTCGAAACCGGGACCTTAAAACGCAGTATTTT.

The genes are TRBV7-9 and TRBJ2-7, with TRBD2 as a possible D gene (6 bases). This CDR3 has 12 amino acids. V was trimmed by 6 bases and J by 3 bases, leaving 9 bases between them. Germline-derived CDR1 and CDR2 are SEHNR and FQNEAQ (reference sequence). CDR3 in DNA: TGTGCCAGCAGGGCGGGGTTCTACGAGCAGTACTTC. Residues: CASRAGFYEQYF.

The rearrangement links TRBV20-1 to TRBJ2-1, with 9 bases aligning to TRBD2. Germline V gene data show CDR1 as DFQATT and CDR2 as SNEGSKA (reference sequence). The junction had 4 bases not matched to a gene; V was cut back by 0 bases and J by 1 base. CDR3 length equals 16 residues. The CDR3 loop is CSARDLAGMSYNEQFF. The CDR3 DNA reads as TGCAGTGCTAGAGACCTAGCGGGGATGTCCTACAATGAGCAGTTCTTC.

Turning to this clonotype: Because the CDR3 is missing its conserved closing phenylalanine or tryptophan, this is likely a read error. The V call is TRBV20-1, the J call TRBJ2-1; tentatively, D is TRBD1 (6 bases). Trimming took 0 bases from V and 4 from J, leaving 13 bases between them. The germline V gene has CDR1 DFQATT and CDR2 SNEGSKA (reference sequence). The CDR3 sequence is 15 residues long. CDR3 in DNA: TGCAGTGCTAGAGAAATAACAGGGTTTTACAATGAGCAGTTCCTC. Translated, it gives CSAREITGFYNEQFL.

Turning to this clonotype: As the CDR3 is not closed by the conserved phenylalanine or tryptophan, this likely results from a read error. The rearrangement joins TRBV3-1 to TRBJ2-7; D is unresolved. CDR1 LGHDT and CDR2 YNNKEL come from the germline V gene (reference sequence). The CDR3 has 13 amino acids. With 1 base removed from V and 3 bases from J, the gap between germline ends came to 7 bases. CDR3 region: CASSQVLGYEQYL. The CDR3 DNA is TGTGCCAGCAGCCAAGTGTTAGGCTACGAGCAGTACCTC.

CDR3: CASSVGNWDYGYTF. CDR3 in DNA: TGTGCCAGCAGCGTAGGAAATTGGGACTATGGCTACACCTTC. The rearrangement uses TRBV9 and TRBJ1-2; no firm D call. V lost 0 bases to trimming and J lost 3 bases, with 9 bases between them. Germline lookup yields CDR1 SGDLS and CDR2 YYNGEE. The CDR3 consists of 14 residues.

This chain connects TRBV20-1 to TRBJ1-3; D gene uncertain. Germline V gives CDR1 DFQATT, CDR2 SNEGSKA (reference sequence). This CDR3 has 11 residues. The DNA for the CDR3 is TGCAGAAGAAACTCTGGAAACACCATATATTTT. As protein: CRRNSGNTIYF.

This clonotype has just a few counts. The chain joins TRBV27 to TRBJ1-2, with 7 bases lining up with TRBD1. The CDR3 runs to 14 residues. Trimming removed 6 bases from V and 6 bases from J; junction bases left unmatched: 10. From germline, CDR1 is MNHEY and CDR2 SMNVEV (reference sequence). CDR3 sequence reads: CASSAKGAINGYTF. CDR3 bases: TGTGCCAGCAGCGCGAAGGGGGCAATTAATGGCTACACCTTC.

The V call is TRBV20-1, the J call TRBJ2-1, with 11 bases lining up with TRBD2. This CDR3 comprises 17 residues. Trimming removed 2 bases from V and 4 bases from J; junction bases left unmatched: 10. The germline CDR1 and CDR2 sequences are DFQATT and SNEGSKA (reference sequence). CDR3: CSARPLAGGLPYNEQFF. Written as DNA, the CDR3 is TGCAGTGCTAGACCCCTAGCGGGGGGTTTACCATACAATGAGCAGTTCTTC.

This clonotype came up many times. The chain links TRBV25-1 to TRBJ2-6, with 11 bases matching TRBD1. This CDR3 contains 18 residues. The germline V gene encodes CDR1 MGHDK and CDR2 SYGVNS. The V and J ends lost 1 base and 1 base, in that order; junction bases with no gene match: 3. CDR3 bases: TGTGCCAGCAGTGAATCGGGGACAGGGGGTTCTGGGGCCAACGTCCTGACTTTC. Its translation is CASSESGTGGSGANVLTF. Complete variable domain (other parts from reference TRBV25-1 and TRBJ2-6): EADIYQTPRYLVIGTGKKITLECSQTMGHDKMYWYQQDPGMELHLIHYSYGVNSTEKGDLSSESTVSRIRTEHFPLTLESARPSHTSQYLCASSESGTGGSGANVLTFGAGSRLTVL.

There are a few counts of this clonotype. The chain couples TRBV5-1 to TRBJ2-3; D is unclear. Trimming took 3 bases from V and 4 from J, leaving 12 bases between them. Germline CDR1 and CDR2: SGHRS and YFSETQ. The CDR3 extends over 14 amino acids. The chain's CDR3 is CASSWWSIADTQYF. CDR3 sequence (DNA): TGCGCCAGCAGCTGGTGGAGTATCGCAGATACGCAGTATTTT. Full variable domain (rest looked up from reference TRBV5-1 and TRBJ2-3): KAGVTQTPRYLIKTRGQQVTLSCSPISGHRSVSWYQQTPGQGLQFLFEYFSETQRNKGNFPGRFSGRQFSNSRSEMNVSTLELGDSALYLCASSWWSIADTQYFGPGTRLTVL.